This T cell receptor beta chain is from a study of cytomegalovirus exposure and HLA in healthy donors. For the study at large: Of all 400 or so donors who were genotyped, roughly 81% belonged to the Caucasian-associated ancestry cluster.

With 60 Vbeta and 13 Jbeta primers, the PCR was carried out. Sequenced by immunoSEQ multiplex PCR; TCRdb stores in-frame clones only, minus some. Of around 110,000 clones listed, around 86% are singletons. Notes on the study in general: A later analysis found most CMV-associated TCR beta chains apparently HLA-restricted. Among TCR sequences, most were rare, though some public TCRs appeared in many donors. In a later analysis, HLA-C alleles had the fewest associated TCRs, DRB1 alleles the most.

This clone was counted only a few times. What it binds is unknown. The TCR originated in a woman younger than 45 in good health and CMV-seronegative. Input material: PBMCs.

CDR3 DNA: TGTGCCAGCAGCCCAGGACAGGGATCTGCTGAAGCTTTCTTT. As protein: CASSPGQGSAEAFF. The genes are TRBV5-4 and TRBJ1-1; 8 nucleotides match TRBD1. The CDR3 is made up of 14 amino acids. The V gene's germline CDR1 is SGHNT and CDR2 YYREEE (reference sequence). Germline trimming cut 4 bases from V and 6 bases from J; bases unmatched to any gene: 8.